Following are 9 T cell receptor beta chains from one sample sequenced in a study of OX40 agonist ivuxolimab in advanced cancers. Only in-frame clones appear in the TCRdb table, and some are missing; sequencing was by immunoSEQ multiplex PCR. The sample shows some 95,000 clones, around 88% of them seen only once. Sequencing was performed on CD4+ or CD8+ T cells sorted from blood, taken in a trial of the OX40 agonist ivuxolimab. These receptors came from an adult with an advanced solid tumor such as melanoma, head and neck, liver or kidney cancer.

The chain carries TRBV11-2 and TRBJ2-7; the match to TRBD2 covers 7 bases. The CDR3 extends over 14 amino acids. CDR1 is SGHAT, CDR2 FQNNGV, per germline. The trim removed 4 bases at V and 6 bases at J, leaving 9 bases unmatched. The DNA of the CDR3 is TGTGCCAGCAGCTGGGGCGGGGGTCCCGGCGAGCAGTACTTC. Residues: CASSWGGGPGEQYF.

This clone has only one observation. This chain joins TRBV5-4 and TRBJ2-5; D gene unclear. Germline CDR1 and CDR2: SGHNT and YYREEE (reference sequence). Trimming cost V 3 bases and J 0 bases, with 18 bases left between them. The CDR3 length is 17 residues. The CDR3 nucleotides read TGTGCCAGCAGCTCACAACTGACAAGATCCTACCAAGAGACCCAGTACTTC. Residues: CASSSQLTRSYQETQYF.

This clone was observed a few times. The genes are TRBV7-9 and TRBJ1-1, with D hard to call. CDR3 size: 13 residues. Germline CDR1 SEHNR, CDR2 FQNEAQ (reference sequence). V lost 1 base and J 6 bases, leaving 9 bases between the germline ends. In DNA form, the CDR3 reads TGTGCCAGCAGCTTAGTGGCCTTGGCTGAAGCTTTCTTT. This translates into CASSLVALAEAFF.

This clone was observed a handful of times. J is TRBJ1-5 and V is TRBV6-1, with D hard to call. Germline V CDR1 and CDR2: MNHNS, SASEGT. The CDR3 totals 13 residues. Trimming pared 7 bases from V and 3 bases from J, leaving 10 bases between. CDR3 nucleotide sequence: TGTGCCAGCAACCGGGATCACAATCAGCCCCAGCATTTT. Its protein is CASNRDHNQPQHF.

As concerns this clone: The conserved final phenylalanine or tryptophan is absent from the CDR3, which likely points to a read error. The rearrangement joins TRBV19 to TRBJ1-6; possibly TRBD1 for D (5 bases). Between the trimmed V and J ends, which lost 5 bases and 7 bases, there was a span of 15 bases. CDR1 is LNHDA and CDR2 is SQIVND in the germline V gene (reference sequence). CDR3 length: 15 residues. The DNA of the CDR3 is TGTGCCAGTAGTCAGGGACGGGGTGCAAATTCACCCCTCCACCTT. Residues: CASSQGRGANSPLHL.

J is TRBJ2-3 and V is TRBV9; tentatively, D is TRBD2 (6 bases). CDR3 length equals 15 residues. From germline, CDR1 is SGDLS and CDR2 YYNGEE. Trimming removed 0 bases at V and 3 bases at J, with 11 bases between. The CDR3 region has the DNA TGTGCCAGCAGCGTAGCGGGTCGGGGGACAGATACGCAGTATTTT. Protein product: CASSVAGRGTDTQYF. The full variable domain, its missing parts supplied by reference TRBV9 and TRBJ2-3, is DSGVTQTPKHLITATGQRVTLRCSPRSGDLSVYWYQQSLDQGLQFLIQYYNGEERAKGNILERFSAQQFPDLHSELNLSSLELGDSALYFCASSVAGRGTDTQYFGPGTRLTVL.

The rearrangement joins TRBV5-5 to TRBJ1-1, with D tentatively TRBD1 (5 bases). The CDR3 contains 12 residues. The germline V gene encodes CDR1 SGHKS and CDR2 YYEKEE (reference sequence). V was shortened by 5 bases and J by 8 bases, with 13 bases between the two germline ends. CDR3 sequence: CASRFQGGEAFF. CDR3 coding DNA: TGTGCCAGCAGGTTCCAGGGCGGAGAAGCTTTCTTT.

The gene calls are TRBV6-5 and TRBJ2-2, with TRBD2 as a possible D gene (5 bases). Germline CDR1 and CDR2: MNHEY and SVGAGI. Trimming cost V 2 bases and J 4 bases, with 11 bases left between them. The CDR3 length is 15 residues. The chain's CDR3 is CASSYAGKATGELFF. The CDR3 DNA reads TGTGCCAGCAGTTACGCCGGGAAGGCCACCGGGGAGCTGTTTTTT.

The V gene is TRBV9, the J gene TRBJ2-7; D is undetermined. Germline V gives CDR1 SGDLS, CDR2 YYNGEE. V lost 0 bases and J 3 bases, leaving 10 bases between the germline ends. CDR3 length equals 14 residues. The CDR3 reads CASSVEGNYYEQYF. DNA of the CDR3: TGTGCCAGCAGCGTAGAAGGCAACTACTACGAGCAGTACTTC.